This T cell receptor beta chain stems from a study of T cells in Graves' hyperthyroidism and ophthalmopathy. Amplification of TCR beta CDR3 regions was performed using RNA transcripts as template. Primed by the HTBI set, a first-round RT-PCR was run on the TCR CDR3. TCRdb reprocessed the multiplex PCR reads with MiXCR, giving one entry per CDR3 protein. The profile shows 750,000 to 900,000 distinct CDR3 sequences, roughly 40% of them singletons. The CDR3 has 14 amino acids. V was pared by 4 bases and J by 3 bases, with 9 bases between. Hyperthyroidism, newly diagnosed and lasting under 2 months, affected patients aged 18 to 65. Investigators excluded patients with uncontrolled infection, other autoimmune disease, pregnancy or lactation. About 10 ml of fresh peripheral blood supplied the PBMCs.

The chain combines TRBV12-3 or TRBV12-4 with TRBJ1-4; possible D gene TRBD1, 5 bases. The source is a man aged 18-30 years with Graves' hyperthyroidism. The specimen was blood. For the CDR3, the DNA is TGTGCCAGCAGTTCAGGGCGTTCTAATGAAAAACTGTTTTTT. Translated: CASSSGRSNEKLFF.